This section outlines one TCR beta chain sequence together with its context. The V segment lost 4 bases and the J segment 5 bases; nucleotides outside the gene matches: 11. Germline V CDR1 and CDR2: SGHNT, YYREEE (reference sequence). The CDR3 loop spans 16 amino acids. The unsorted PBMC sample used ten immunoSEQ deep assay plates. Produced via immunoSEQ multiplex PCR; TCRdb's table is partial and in-frame only. This table has 75,000 to 100,000 clones, more than 45% appearing once. These data are taken from a study of shared clonotypes between healthy human individuals. The sequence was obtained from a woman between 40 and 50 years old in good health. Some clones in this sample may be carry-over from other donors' samples. The sequenced material came from PBMCs. This chain connects TRBV5-4 to TRBJ2-5, with TRBD2 identical over 10 bases. CDR3 nucleotide sequence: TGTGCCAGCAGCCCCCCTACTAGCGGGAAGCTGGAGACCCAGTACTTC. It codes for CASSPPTSGKLETQYF.